Listed here is a single T cell receptor beta chain. The target of this receptor is not known. Base qualities were left out, and no much larger clone turns up one base away. TCRbeta CDR3 regions were amplified from genomic DNA by means of the immunoSEQ Assay, a bias-controlled multiplex PCR. The source study handled its data this way. The number of nucleated cells in each sample was estimated from the amplification of reference gene primers within the assay. To quantify the absolute abundance of each unique TCRbeta CDR3 rearrangement, sequence reads were collapsed and filtered. For each sample, productive Simpson clonality was calculated as the square root of Simpson's diversity index over productive rearrangements. Held by TCRdb, this immuneACCESS table contains in-frame sequences only and omits some clones. Under half of the omission traces to an unresolved V gene where checked; the cause of the rest is unknown. V, J and clone size are taken as reported in that table, and D and trimming were inferred from the DNA itself. The sample table shows tens of thousands of clones, and 80% to 85% are seen once. 9.2% of the sample is held by the ten biggest clonotypes.

The germline V gene gives CDR1 as MNHEY and CDR2 as SVGAGI. Trimming leaves V shorter by 0 bases and J shorter by 5 bases, with the junction holding 6 bases beyond the gene matches. The CDR3 covers 16 residues, taking in both the cysteine and the phenylalanine. Left in the record is the CDR3 DNA by itself, 48 bases read in frame from the first base. Whole blood was collected in K2EDTA tubes by collaborating institutions according to the institutions' own protocols. For TCRbeta analysis, collaborators shipped samples as frozen whole blood, isolated PBMCs, or DNA extracted from either of those sample types. These data originate in a study of blood T cell repertoires in COVID-19 (dated by TCRdb to about 2020). Context from the whole study: The collaborator samples originated in the United States, Italy and Spain and spanned the acute and convalescent phases of COVID-19. The material from the prospective study consisted of cDNA or gDNA derived from T cells, B-cell-depleted T cells, or PBMCs. Subjects who had been exposed to COVID-19, were actively infected with it, or had recovered from it provided the deeply sampled blood TCRbeta repertoires that made up the dataset. The repertoires were released in a freely available public database intended as a resource for research on the immune response to SARS-CoV-2. Samples were obtained from the ongoing ImmuneRACE study (first 160 participants) and from some 1,200 subjects provided by 6 global collaborators. Nearly every sample came with metadata listing a de-identified subject ID, COVID-19 status, age in years and sex. Where HLA class I and class II types were available, the types were taken from metadata supplied by the sample provider, not from assay-based typing.

Overall study outcomes, separate from this receptor: How much clinical and demographic metadata was included differed by source and by participant, and the metadata was provided uncurated.

Recombination connected TRBV6-5 to TRBJ2-7; TRBD2 aligns with 11 central bases. The sample consisted of peripheral blood. This clonotype was obtained from a human donor in a cohort sampled during active COVID-19. At the DNA level, the sequence is TGTGCCAGCAGTTACTCCTTGACTAGCGGGAACCACGAGCAGTACTTC. Translation gives CASSYSLTSGNHEQYF.